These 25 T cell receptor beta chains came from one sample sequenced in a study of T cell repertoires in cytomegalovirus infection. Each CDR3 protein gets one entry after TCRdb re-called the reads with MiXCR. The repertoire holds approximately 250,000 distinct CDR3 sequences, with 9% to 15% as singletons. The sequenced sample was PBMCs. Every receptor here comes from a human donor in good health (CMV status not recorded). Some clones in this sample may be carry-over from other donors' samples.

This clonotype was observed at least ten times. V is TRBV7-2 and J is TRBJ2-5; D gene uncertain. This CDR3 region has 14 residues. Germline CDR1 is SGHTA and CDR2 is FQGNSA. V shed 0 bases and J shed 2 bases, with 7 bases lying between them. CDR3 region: CASSLASTQETQYF. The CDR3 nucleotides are TGTGCCAGCAGCTTAGCCAGCACTCAAGAGACCCAGTACTTC. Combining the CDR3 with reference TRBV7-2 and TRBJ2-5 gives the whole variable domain GAGVSQSPSNKVTEKGKDVELRCDPISGHTALYWYRQSLGQGLEFLIYFQGNSAPDKSGLPSDRFSAERTGGSVSTLTIQRTQQEDSAVYLCASSLASTQETQYFGPGTRLLVL.

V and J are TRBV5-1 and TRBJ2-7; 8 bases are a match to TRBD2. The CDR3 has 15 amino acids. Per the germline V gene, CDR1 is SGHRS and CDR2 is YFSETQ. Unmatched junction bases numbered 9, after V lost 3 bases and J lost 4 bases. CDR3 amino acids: CASSSQSQREYEQYF. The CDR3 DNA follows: TGCGCCAGCAGCTCCCAAAGTCAGCGGGAGTACGAGCAGTACTTC. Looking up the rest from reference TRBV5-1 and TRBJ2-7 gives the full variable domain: KAGVTQTPRYLIKTRGQQVTLSCSPISGHRSVSWYQQTPGQGLQFLFEYFSETQRNKGNFPGRFSGRQFSNSRSEMNVSTLELGDSALYLCASSSQSQREYEQYFGPGTRLTVT.

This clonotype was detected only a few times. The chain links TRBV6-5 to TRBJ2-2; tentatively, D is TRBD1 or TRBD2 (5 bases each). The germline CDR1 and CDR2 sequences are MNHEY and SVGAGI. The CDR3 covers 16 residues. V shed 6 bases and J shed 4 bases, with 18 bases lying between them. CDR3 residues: CASSPGTTPRTGELFF. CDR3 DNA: TGTGCCAGCAGCCCCGGGACCACCCCCCGCACCGGGGAGCTGTTTTTT.

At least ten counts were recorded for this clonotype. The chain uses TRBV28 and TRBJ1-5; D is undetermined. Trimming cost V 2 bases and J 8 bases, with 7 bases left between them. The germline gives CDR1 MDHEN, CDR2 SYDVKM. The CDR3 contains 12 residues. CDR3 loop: CASSLPVKPQHF. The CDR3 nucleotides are TGTGCCAGCAGTTTACCAGTGAAGCCCCAGCATTTT.

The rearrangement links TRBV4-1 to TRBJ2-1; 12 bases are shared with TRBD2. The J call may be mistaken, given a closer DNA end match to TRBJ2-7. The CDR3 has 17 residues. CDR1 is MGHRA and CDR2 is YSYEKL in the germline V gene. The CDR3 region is CASSHALAGGSYNEQYF. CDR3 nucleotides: TGCGCCAGCAGCCACGCCCTAGCGGGAGGGTCCTACAATGAGCAGTACTTC.

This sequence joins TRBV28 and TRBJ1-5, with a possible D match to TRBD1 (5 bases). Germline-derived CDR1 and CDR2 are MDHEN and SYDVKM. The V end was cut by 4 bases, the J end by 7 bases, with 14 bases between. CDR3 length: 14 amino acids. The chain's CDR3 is CASSSALGGQPQHF. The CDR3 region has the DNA TGTGCCAGCAGTTCCGCCCTGGGGGGGCAGCCCCAGCATTTT.

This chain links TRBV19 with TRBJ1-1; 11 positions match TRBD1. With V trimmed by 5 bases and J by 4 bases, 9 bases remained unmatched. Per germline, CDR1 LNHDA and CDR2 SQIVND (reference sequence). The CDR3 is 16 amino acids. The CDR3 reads CASSPGQGVVRTEAFF. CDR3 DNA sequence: TGTGCCAGTAGTCCGGGACAGGGGGTTGTTCGCACTGAAGCTTTCTTT. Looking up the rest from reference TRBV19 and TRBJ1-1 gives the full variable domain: DGGITQSPKYLFRKEGQNVTLSCEQNLNHDAMYWYRQDPGQGLRLIYYSQIVNDFQKGDIAEGYSVSREKKESFPLTVTSAQKNPTAFYLCASSPGQGVVRTEAFFGQGTRLTVV.

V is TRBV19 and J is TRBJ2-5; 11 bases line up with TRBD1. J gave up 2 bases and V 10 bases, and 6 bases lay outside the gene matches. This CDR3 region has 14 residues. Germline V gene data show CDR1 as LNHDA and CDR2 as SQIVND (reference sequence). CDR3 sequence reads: CATRDRGGQETQYF. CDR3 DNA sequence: TGTGCCACCAGGGACAGGGGGGGGCAAGAGACCCAGTACTTC.

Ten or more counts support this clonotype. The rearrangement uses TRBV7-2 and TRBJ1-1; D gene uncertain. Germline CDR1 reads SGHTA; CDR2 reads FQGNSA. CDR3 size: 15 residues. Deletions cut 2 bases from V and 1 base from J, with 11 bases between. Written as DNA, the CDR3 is TGTGCCAGCAGCTTACGGGTGGGTTCGAACACTGAAGCTTTCTTT. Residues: CASSLRVGSNTEAFF.

CDR3 sequence: CASSLALGVNEQYF. DNA of the CDR3: TGCGCCAGCAGCTTGGCCCTGGGGGTAAACGAGCAGTACTTC. The chain carries TRBV5-1 and TRBJ2-7; D could derive from TRBD1 or TRBD2 (5 bases each). Trimming pared 0 bases from V and 5 bases from J, leaving 12 bases between. The CDR3 runs 14 residues. In germline, CDR1 is SGHRS, CDR2 YFSETQ.

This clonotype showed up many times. The CDR3 DNA reads as TGTGCCAGCAGTTTCTTGGGCAGGGGGCTAGAGCTGTTTTTT. Translated, it gives CASSFLGRGLELFF. The rearrangement links TRBV12-3 or TRBV12-4 to TRBJ2-2; TRBD1 agrees at 8 bases. With V trimmed by 3 bases and J by 11 bases, 8 bases remained unmatched. The CDR3 covers 14 residues.

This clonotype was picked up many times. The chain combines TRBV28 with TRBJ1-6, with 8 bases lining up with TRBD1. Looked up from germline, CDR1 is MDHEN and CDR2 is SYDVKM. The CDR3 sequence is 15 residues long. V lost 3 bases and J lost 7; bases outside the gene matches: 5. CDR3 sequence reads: CASSFFGQGNSPLHF. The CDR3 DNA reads TGTGCCAGCAGTTTTTTTGGACAGGGAAATTCACCCCTCCACTTT.

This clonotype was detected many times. The CDR3 loop is CASSLQMGDIQYF. Written as DNA, the CDR3 is TGCGCCAGCAGCCTACAAATGGGGGACATTCAGTACTTC. This chain connects TRBV4-3 to TRBJ2-4, with D perhaps TRBD1 or TRBD2 (5 bases each). Germline V gene lookup returns CDR1 LGHNA and CDR2 YSLEER. The CDR3 is 13 residues long. V was shortened by 4 bases and J by 8 bases, with 12 bases between the two germline ends.

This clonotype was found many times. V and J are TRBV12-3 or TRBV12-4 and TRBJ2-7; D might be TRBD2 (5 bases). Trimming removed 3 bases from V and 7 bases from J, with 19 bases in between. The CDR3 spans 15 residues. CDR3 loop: CASSLRETSAFEQYF. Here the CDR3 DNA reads TGTGCCAGCAGTTTGAGGGAGACTTCAGCGTTTGAGCAGTACTTC.

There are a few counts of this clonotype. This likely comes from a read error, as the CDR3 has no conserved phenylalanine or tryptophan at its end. The CDR3 nucleotides read TGTGCCAGCAGACCCGGGACAGGGGGCGGGGAGAGCCAGTACTTG. It is translated as CASRPGTGGGESQYL. The chain is built from TRBV7-6 and TRBJ2-5; 12 bases agree with TRBD1. The CDR3 loop spans 15 amino acids. CDR1 and CDR2 (germline): SGHVS, FNYEAQ.

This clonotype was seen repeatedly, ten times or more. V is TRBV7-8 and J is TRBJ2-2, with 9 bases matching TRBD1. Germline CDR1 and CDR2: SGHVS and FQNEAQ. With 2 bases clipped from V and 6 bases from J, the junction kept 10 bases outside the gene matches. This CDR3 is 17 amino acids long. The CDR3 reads CASSLSGTGSGAGELFF. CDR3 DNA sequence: TGTGCCAGCAGCTTATCCGGGACAGGGAGTGGGGCCGGGGAGCTGTTTTTT.

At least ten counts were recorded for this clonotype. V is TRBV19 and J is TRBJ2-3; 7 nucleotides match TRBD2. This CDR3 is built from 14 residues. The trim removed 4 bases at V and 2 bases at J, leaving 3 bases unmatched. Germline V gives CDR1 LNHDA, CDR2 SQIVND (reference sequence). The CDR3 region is CASSKRGYTDTQYF. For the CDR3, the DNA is TGTGCCAGTAGTAAGCGGGGCTACACAGATACGCAGTATTTT.

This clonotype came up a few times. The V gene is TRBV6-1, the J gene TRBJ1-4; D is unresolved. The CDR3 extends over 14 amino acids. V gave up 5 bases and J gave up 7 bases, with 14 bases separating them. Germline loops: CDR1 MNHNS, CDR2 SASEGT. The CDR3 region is CASSLRHLTEKLFF. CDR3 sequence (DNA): TGTGCCAGCAGTCTCAGACACCTCACTGAAAAACTGTTTTTT.

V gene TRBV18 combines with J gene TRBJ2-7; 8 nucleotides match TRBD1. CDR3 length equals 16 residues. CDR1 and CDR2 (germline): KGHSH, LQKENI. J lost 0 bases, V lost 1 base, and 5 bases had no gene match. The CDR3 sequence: CASSPRGQASSYEQYF. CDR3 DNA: TGTGCCAGCTCACCACGGGGACAGGCCTCCTCCTACGAGCAGTACTTC.

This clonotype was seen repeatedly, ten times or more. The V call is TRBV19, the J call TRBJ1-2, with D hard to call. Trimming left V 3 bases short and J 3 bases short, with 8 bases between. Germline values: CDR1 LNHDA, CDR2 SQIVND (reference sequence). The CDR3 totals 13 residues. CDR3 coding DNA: TGTGCCAGTAGTATCAGCTGGGACTATGGCTACACCTTC. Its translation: CASSISWDYGYTF.

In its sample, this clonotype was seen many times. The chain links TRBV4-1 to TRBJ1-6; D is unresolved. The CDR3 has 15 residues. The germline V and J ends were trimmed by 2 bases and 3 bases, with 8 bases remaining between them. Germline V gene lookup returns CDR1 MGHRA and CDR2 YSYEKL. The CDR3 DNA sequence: TGCGCCAGCAGCCAATTGAAGATCTATAATTCACCCCTCCACTTT. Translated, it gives CASSQLKIYNSPLHF.

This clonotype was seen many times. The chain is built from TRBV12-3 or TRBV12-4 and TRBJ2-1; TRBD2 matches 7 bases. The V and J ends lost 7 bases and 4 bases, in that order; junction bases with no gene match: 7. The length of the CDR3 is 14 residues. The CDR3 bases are TGTGCCAGCACCCTTTGGGGGGGGTACAATGAGCAGTTCTTC. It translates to CASTLWGGYNEQFF.

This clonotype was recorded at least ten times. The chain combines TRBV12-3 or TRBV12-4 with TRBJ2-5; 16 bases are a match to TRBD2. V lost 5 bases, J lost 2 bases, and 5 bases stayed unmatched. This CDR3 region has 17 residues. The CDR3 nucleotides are TGTGCCAGCAGTCTGGGACTAGCGGGGGGGCAGCAAGAGACCCAGTACTTC. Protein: CASSLGLAGGQQETQYF.

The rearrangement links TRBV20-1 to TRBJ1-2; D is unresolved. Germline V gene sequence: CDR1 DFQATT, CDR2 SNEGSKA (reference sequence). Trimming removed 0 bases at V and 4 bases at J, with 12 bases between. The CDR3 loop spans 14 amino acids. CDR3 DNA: TGCAGTGCTAGAGAGGTGGAACAGTTCTATGGCTACACCTTC. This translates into CSAREVEQFYGYTF.

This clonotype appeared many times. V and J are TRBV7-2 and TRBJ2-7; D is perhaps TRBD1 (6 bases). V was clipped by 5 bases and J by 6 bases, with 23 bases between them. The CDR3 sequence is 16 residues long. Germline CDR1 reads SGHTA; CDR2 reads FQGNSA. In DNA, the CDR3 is TGTGCCAGCAGCAAGGGGGTGTGGCGCCCCCCTCCCGAGCAGTACTTC. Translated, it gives CASSKGVWRPPPEQYF.